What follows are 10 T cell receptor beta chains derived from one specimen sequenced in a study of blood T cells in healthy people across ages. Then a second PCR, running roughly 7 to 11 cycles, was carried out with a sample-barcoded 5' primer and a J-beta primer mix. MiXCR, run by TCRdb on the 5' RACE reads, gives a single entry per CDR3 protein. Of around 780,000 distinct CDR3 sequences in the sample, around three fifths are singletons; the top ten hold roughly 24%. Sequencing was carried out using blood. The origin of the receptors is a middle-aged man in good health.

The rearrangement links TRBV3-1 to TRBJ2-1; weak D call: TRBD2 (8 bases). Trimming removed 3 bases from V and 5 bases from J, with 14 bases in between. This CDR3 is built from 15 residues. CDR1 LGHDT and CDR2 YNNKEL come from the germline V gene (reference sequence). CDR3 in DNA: TGTGCCAGCAGCCACGGGAGGGGGCCCCACAATGAGCAGTTCTTC. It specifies CASSHGRGPHNEQFF.

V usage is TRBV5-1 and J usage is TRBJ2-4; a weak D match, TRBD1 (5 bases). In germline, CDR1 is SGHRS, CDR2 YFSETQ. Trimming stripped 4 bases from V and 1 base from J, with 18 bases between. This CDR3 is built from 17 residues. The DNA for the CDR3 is TGCGCCAGCAGCCCTATTGTGCAGGGCTCGGCCAAAAACATTCAGTACTTC. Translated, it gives CASSPIVQGSAKNIQYF.

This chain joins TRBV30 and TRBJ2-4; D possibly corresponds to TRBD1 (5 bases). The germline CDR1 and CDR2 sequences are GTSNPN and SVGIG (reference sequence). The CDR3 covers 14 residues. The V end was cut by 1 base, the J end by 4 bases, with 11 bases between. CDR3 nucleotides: TGTGCCTGGAGTGGAAGGGGTGGTAAAAACATTCAGTACTTC. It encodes CAWSGRGGKNIQYF.

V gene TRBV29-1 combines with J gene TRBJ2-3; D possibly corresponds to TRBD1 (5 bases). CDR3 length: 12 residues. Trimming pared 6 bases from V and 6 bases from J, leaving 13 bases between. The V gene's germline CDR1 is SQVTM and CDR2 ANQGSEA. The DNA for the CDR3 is TGCAGCGTCGAGCAGGGTTTGGATACGCAGTATTTT. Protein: CSVEQGLDTQYF.

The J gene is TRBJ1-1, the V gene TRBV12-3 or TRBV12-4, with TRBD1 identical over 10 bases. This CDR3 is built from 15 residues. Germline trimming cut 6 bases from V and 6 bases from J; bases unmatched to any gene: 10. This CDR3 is CASSPPLDRGAEAFF. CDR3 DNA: TGTGCCAGCAGCCCCCCCCTGGACAGGGGGGCTGAAGCTTTCTTT.

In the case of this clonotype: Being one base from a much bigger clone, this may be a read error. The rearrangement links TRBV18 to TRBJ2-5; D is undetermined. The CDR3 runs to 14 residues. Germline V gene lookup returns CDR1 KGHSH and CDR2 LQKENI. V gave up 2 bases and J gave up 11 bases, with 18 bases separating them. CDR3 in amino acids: CASSPSPIMNEQYF. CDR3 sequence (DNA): TGTGCCAGCTCACCATCCCCAATAATGAATGAGCAGTACTTC. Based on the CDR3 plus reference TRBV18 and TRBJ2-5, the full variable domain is NAGVMQNPRHLVRRRGQEARLRCSPMKGHSHVYWYRQLPEEGLKFMVYLQKENIIDESGMPKERFSAEFPKEGPSILRIQQVVRGDSAAYFCASSPSPIMNEQYFGPGTRLLVL.

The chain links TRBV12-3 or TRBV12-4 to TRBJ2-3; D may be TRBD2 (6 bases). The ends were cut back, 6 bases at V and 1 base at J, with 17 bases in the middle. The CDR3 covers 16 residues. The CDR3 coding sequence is TGTGCCAGCAGCGCGCAAACTAGCACGGGCACAGATACGCAGTATTTT. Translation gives CASSAQTSTGTDTQYF.

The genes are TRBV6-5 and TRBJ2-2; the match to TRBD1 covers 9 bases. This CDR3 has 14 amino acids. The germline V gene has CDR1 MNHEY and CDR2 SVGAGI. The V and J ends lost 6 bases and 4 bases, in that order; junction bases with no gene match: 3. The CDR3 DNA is TGTGCCAGCAGCGACAGGGGGGTCACCGGGGAGCTGTTTTTT. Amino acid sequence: CASSDRGVTGELFF.

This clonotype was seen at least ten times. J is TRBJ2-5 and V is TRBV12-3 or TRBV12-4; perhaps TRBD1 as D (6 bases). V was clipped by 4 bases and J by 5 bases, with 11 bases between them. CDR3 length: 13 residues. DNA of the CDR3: TGTGCCAGCAGTTCCCAGGGGTGGGAGACCCAGTACTTC. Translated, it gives CASSSQGWETQYF.

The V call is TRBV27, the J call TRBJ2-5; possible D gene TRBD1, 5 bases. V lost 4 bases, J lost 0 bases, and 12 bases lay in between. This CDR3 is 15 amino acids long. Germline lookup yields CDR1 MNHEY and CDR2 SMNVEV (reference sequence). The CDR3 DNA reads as TGTGCCAGCAGTTCAGGGTGGGCGTACCAAGAGACCCAGTACTTC. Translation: CASSSGWAYQETQYF.